Listed below are T cell receptor beta chains from one sample, sequenced in a study of vaccination effects on CD4 cells after COVID-19. Produced via immunoSEQ multiplex PCR; TCRdb's table is partial and in-frame only. The repertoire has tens of thousands of clones, approximately 78% of them found once; the top ten carry approximately 15%. No antigen is known for these receptors. This material consisted of CD4+ T cells from PBMCs cultured with HCoV-NL63 spike peptides, taken before COVID-19 vaccination. The origin of the receptors is a human donor who had a prior SARS-CoV-2 infection. Each CDR3 is given with its conserved first and last residue. A D gene is named only where the DNA matches it firmly. The listing skips clone size in some rows; elsewhere it reads once, few, many or a size class.

>TRBV9|.|.|TRBJ2-3
TGTGCCAGCAGCCGCCTAATGACCTCAGATACGCAGTATTTT
CASSRLMTSDTQYF
>TRBV7-3|.|.|TRBJ1-1
TGTGCCAGCAGCTTAAGAGGGGACACTGAAGCTTTCTTT
CASSLRGDTEAFF
>TRBV5-1|.|.|TRBJ1-1
TGCGCCAGCAGCTTGGGTTCTAGCCAAGACACTGAAGCTTTCTTT
CASSLGSSQDTEAFF
>TRBV9|TRBD2|few|TRBJ2-2
TGTGCCAGCACCCGGGGGGGGGCAAACACCGGGGAGCTGTTTTTT
CASTRGGANTGELFF
>TRBV15|.|.|TRBJ1-2
TGTGCCACCAGCAGCGGGACACAGAACTATGGCTACACCTTC
CATSSGTQNYGYTF
>TRBV25-1|.|.|TRBJ2-7
TGTGCCAGCAGCCCACCCTCCAGGGCCGGGGGTAACGAGCAGTACTTC
CASSPPSRAGGNEQYF
>TRBV5-4|TRBD2|.|TRBJ2-7
TGTGCCAGCAGCGTCGACATAGGGACTAACTACGAGCAGTACTTC
CASSVDIGTNYEQYF
>TRBV4-2|TRBD1|.|TRBJ1-5
TGTGCCAGCAGCCAAGATCTGGGCAGGGGGTATCAGCCCCAGCATTTT
CASSQDLGRGYQPQHF
>TRBV7-3|.|.|TRBJ2-2
TGTGCCAGCAGCCAAGATCCGACCCGTGTCACCGGGGAGCTGTTTTTT
CASSQDPTRVTGELFF
>TRBV7-2|.|.|TRBJ1-3
TGTGCCAGCAGCTTATATCAGTATGAGCTCTCTGGAAACACCATATATTTT
CASSLYQYELSGNTIYF
>TRBV3-1/TRBV3-2|.|.|TRBJ2-7
TGTGCCAGCAGCCAAGATTGGGGTGGGGGTAGCTCCTACGAGCAGTACTTC
CASSQDWGGGSSYEQYF
>TRBV5-6|TRBD1|.|TRBJ1-1
TGTGCCAGCAGCATGGGATCGACAGGGTATCACACTGAAGCTTTCTTT
CASSMGSTGYHTEAFF
>TRBV29-1|TRBD2|.|TRBJ2-3
TGCAGCGTTGAAGGTATAGCGGGAGTTGCAGATACGCAGTATTTT
CSVEGIAGVADTQYF
>TRBV24-1|.|.|TRBJ2-1
TGTGCCACCAGTGATTTGGCCAGGACTGAGCAGTTCTTC
CATSDLARTEQFF
>TRBV15|TRBD2|.|TRBJ2-3
TGTGCCACCAGCAGAGGGAGTAGCGGGGGGGATACGCAGTATTTT
CATSRGSSGGDTQYF